One and the same sample provided the 31 T cell receptor beta chains below, sequenced in a study of control samples from healthy donors and cancer patients. Measured with immunoSEQ multiplex PCR; TCRdb has only the in-frame clones, and not every one. The repertoire holds around 120,000 clones, with roughly 92% as singletons. What was sequenced was blood. The receptors come from a young man in good health.

The chain joins TRBV6-5 to TRBJ2-7; possibly TRBD2 for D (5 bases). Germline CDR1 reads MNHEY; CDR2 reads SVGAGI. The CDR3 length is 13 residues. V gave up 5 bases and J gave up 4 bases, with 12 bases separating them. The CDR3 nucleotides read TGTGCCAGCAGTCTGGGCCGAGGGTACGAGCAGTACTTC. This gives the protein CASSLGRGYEQYF.

The chain carries TRBV9 and TRBJ2-2, with 7 bases fitting TRBD1. From germline, CDR1 is SGDLS and CDR2 YYNGEE. This CDR3 has 14 amino acids. J was trimmed by 6 bases and V by 1 base; bases with no gene match: 3. The CDR3 loop reads CASSVSTGSGELFF. CDR3 DNA sequence: TGTGCCAGCAGCGTATCGACAGGGTCCGGGGAGCTGTTTTTT. Filled out from reference TRBV9 and TRBJ2-2, the complete variable domain reads DSGVTQTPKHLITATGQRVTLRCSPRSGDLSVYWYQQSLDQGLQFLIQYYNGEERAKGNILERFSAQQFPDLHSELNLSSLELGDSALYFCASSVSTGSGELFFGEGSRLTVL.

The J gene is TRBJ2-2, the V gene TRBV11-2; a weak D match, TRBD2 (5 bases). Germline V gene data show CDR1 as SGHAT and CDR2 as FQNNGV. The CDR3 is 15 residues long. Trimming took off 4 bases at V and 0 bases at J, with 9 bases between the two ends. The CDR3 DNA reads TGTGCCAGCAGCTCATTGCGGGCGAACACCGGGGAGCTGTTTTTT. It yields the protein CASSSLRANTGELFF.

This sequence joins TRBV5-1 and TRBJ2-3, with TRBD2 identical over 9 bases. V lost 2 bases and J lost 3; bases outside the gene matches: 10. From germline, CDR1 is SGHRS and CDR2 YFSETQ. This CDR3 contains 17 residues. This CDR3 is CASSFERGAVGTDTQYF. CDR3 bases: TGCGCCAGCAGCTTCGAGCGGGGGGCCGTGGGAACAGATACGCAGTATTTT.

On this clone: Other DNA sequences from this sample encode an identical CDR3 as well. V gene TRBV14 combines with J gene TRBJ2-1, with 8 bases that match TRBD1. Germline values: CDR1 SGHDN, CDR2 FVKESK. This CDR3 is 15 amino acids long. After removal of 6 bases from V and 8 bases from J, the junction contained 12 bases not matched to a gene. The DNA for the CDR3 is TGTGCCAGCAGTCCAGGGGGCATATCTCGTGATGAGCAGTTCTTC. Its translation is CASSPGGISRDEQFF.

The chain couples TRBV3-1 (or the pseudogene TRBV3-2) to TRBJ2-2; 13 bases align to TRBD2. CDR1 and CDR2 from the germline V gene are LGHDT and YNNKEL (reference sequence). J was trimmed by 1 base and V by 4 bases; bases with no gene match: 9. This CDR3 has 19 amino acids. CDR3 loop: CASSLPRTSGGRNTGELFF. The CDR3 bases are TGTGCCAGCAGCCTACCTAGGACTAGCGGGGGTCGGAACACCGGGGAGCTGTTTTTT.

The rearrangement links TRBV19 to TRBJ1-1, with D possibly matching TRBD1 (5 bases). CDR1 and CDR2 (germline): LNHDA, SQIVND (reference sequence). The CDR3 has 15 amino acids. V lost 5 bases and J lost 0, with 13 bases in between. CDR3 residues: CASSPSDSLNTEAFF. CDR3 nucleotide sequence: TGTGCCAGTAGTCCTTCAGACAGTTTGAACACTGAAGCTTTCTTT.

This clone appeared a single time. This rearrangement joins TRBV5-4 to TRBJ2-2, with TRBD1 as a possible D gene (6 bases). CDR1 is SGHNT and CDR2 is YYREEE in the germline V gene (reference sequence). This CDR3 has 16 residues. V lost 2 bases and J lost 0, with 11 bases in between. CDR3 amino acids: CASSLRTAANTGELFF. The CDR3 nucleotides are TGTGCCAGCAGCTTAAGGACAGCCGCGAACACCGGGGAGCTGTTTTTT.

This chain joins TRBV7-9 and TRBJ1-1, with D hard to call. This CDR3 has 15 amino acids. Germline lookup yields CDR1 SEHNR and CDR2 FQNEAQ (reference sequence). Between the trimmed V and J ends, which lost 5 bases and 5 bases, there was a span of 18 bases. CDR3: CASSLDGPAVTEAFF. CDR3 nucleotide sequence: TGTGCCAGCAGCCTCGACGGACCAGCGGTGACTGAAGCTTTCTTT.

Written as DNA, the CDR3 is TGTGCCAGCAGCCCGAGACAGGGGCAGTACTTC. This translates into CASSPRQGQYF. This chain uses TRBV7-6 with TRBJ2-5; 8 bases align to TRBD1. With 5 bases clipped from V and 11 bases from J, the junction kept 4 bases outside the gene matches. The CDR3 has 11 amino acids. Germline CDR1 is SGHVS and CDR2 is FNYEAQ.

This clone is a singleton in its sample. The rearrangement links TRBV6-1 to TRBJ2-1; D unclear. The CDR3 spans 12 residues. The ends were cut back, 2 bases at V and 15 bases at J, with 14 bases in the middle. CDR1 is MNHNS and CDR2 is SASEGT in the germline V gene. The CDR3 DNA follows: TGTGCCAGCAGTGAATGGATCCGGACGCCGTTCTTC. It specifies CASSEWIRTPFF.

This chain joins TRBV6-5 and TRBJ1-4, with D possibly TRBD1 on 5 matching bases. V was cut by 11 bases and J by 12 bases, with 19 bases left in between. This CDR3 is built from 12 residues. CDR1 and CDR2 from the germline V gene are MNHEY and SVGAGI. CDR3 loop: CAGGGRGWELFF. As DNA, the CDR3 is TGTGCCGGCGGGGGTAGAGGGTGGGAACTGTTTTTT.

The gene calls are TRBV11-2 and TRBJ1-1; 7 bases are a match to TRBD1. V was clipped by 5 bases and J by 4 bases; unmatched bases: 7. CDR1 is SGHAT and CDR2 is FQNNGV in the germline V gene. The CDR3 is 14 amino acids. CDR3 sequence (DNA): TGTGCCAGCAGCCTGAGGGACAGCCGCACTGAAGCTTTCTTT. It encodes CASSLRDSRTEAFF. Variable domain in full (rest from reference TRBV11-2 and TRBJ1-1): EAGVAQSPRYKIIEKRQSVAFWCNPISGHATLYWYQQILGQGPKLLIQFQNNGVVDDSQLPKDRFSAERLKGVDSTLKIQPAKLEDSAVYLCASSLRDSRTEAFFGQGTRLTVV.

The chain recombines TRBV3-1 (or the pseudogene TRBV3-2) with TRBJ1-6; D ambiguous. Germline V gene lookup returns CDR1 LGHDT and CDR2 YNNKEL (reference sequence). With 1 base removed from V and 5 bases from J, the gap between germline ends came to 9 bases. There are 15 residues in the CDR3. CDR3 DNA: TGTGCCAGCAGCCAAGGAACGCAGAATAATTCACCCCTCCACTTT. This sequence encodes CASSQGTQNNSPLHF.

V gene TRBV2 combines with J gene TRBJ2-7, with D perhaps assigned TRBD1 or TRBD2 (5 bases each). Germline V gene data show CDR1 as SNHLY and CDR2 as FYNNEI. This CDR3 contains 14 residues. Trimming removed 6 bases from V and 7 bases from J, with 19 bases in between. CDR3 DNA sequence: TGTGCCAGCAGCGGAGGAAGTTTAAGGGGAGAGCAGTACTTC. Translation: CASSGGSLRGEQYF.

The genes are TRBV5-1 and TRBJ1-6, with TRBD1 as a possible D gene (6 bases). The CDR3 extends over 14 amino acids. Trimming left V 4 bases short and J 5 bases short, with 10 bases between. Germline V gene lookup returns CDR1 SGHRS and CDR2 YFSETQ. The CDR3 region is CASSEGVNNSPLHF. The CDR3 DNA sequence: TGCGCCAGCAGCGAGGGGGTGAATAATTCACCCCTCCACTTT.

This clone has more than one count but fewer than ten. V and J are TRBV18 and TRBJ2-5; 10 bases line up with TRBD1. V lost 4 bases to trimming and J lost 4 bases; unmatched junction nucleotides: 9. The length of the CDR3 is 16 residues. CDR1 KGHSH and CDR2 LQKENI come from the germline V gene. DNA for the CDR3: TGTGCCAGCTCACAACTAAGGACAGGGGGTGGAGAGACCCAGTACTTC. Translation: CASSQLRTGGGETQYF.

CDR3 in DNA: TGTGCCAGTCATTTCGGCAATCAGCCCCAGCATTTT. This codes for CASHFGNQPQHF. The chain combines TRBV6-5 with TRBJ1-5; D ambiguous. The CDR3 spans 12 residues. Trimming took off 9 bases at V and 2 bases at J, with 8 bases between the two ends. From germline, CDR1 is MNHEY and CDR2 SVGAGI.

The rearrangement joins TRBV9 to TRBJ1-5; D gene ambiguous. The germline CDR1 and CDR2 sequences are SGDLS and YYNGEE. This CDR3 spans 18 amino acids. Trimming cost V 2 bases and J 0 bases, with 18 bases left between them. CDR3 sequence (DNA): TGTGCCAGCAGCGTCAAGGATGACAAAAGGGATAGCAATCAGCCCCAGCATTTT. This translates into CASSVKDDKRDSNQPQHF.

The V gene is TRBV7-6, the J gene TRBJ1-1; TRBD1 is a possible D gene (5 bases). Trimming took 3 bases from V and 4 from J, leaving 12 bases between them. The germline V gene has CDR1 SGHVS and CDR2 FNYEAQ. The CDR3 has 14 residues. CDR3 bases: TGTGCCAGCAGCTTGTTCAGGGAAGGCACTGAAGCTTTCTTT. Residues: CASSLFREGTEAFF.

This chain connects TRBV18 to TRBJ2-7, with 8 bases lining up with TRBD1. CDR1 KGHSH and CDR2 LQKENI come from the germline V gene. V gave up 3 bases and J gave up 3 bases; unmatched junction bases: 4. The CDR3 is made up of 14 amino acids. The CDR3 DNA sequence: TGTGCCAGCTCACCGGGACAGGAGGGCTACGAGCAGTACGTC. Its protein product is CASSPGQEGYEQYV.

The V gene is TRBV5-1, the J gene TRBJ1-5; D possibly corresponds to TRBD1 (5 bases). This CDR3 has 15 amino acids. CDR1 and CDR2 from the germline V gene are SGHRS and YFSETQ. V lost 4 bases and J 0 bases, leaving 11 bases between the germline ends. Here the CDR3 DNA reads TGCGCCAGCAGCCCGGCGGGGCTTAGCAATCAGCCCCAGCATTTT. Its protein is CASSPAGLSNQPQHF. The variable domain in full, with the rest retrieved from reference TRBV5-1 and TRBJ1-5, is KAGVTQTPRYLIKTRGQQVTLSCSPISGHRSVSWYQQTPGQGLQFLFEYFSETQRNKGNFPGRFSGRQFSNSRSEMNVSTLELGDSALYLCASSPAGLSNQPQHFGDGTRLSIL.

The chain has TRBV28 and TRBJ2-5, with D perhaps TRBD2 (5 bases). This CDR3 is 15 amino acids long. Germline V lookup: CDR1 MDHEN, CDR2 SYDVKM. V lost 6 bases to trimming and J lost 2 bases, with 16 bases between them. The CDR3 sequence is CASSQTGFQQETQYF. CDR3 bases: TGTGCCAGCAGCCAGACGGGGTTTCAACAAGAGACCCAGTACTTC. The full variable domain, rest sourced from reference TRBV28 and TRBJ2-5, is DVKVTQSSRYLVKRTGEKVFLECVQDMDHENMFWYRQDPGLGLRLIYFSYDVKMKEKGDIPEGYSVSREKKERFSLILESASTNQTSMYLCASSQTGFQQETQYFGPGTRLLVL.

This chain links TRBV24-1 with TRBJ2-7; D perhaps matches TRBD2 (5 bases). There are 16 residues in the CDR3. Trimming stripped 1 base from V and 2 bases from J, with 14 bases between. CDR1 and CDR2 (germline): KGHDR, SFDVKD. The CDR3 region is CATSDLIRRAAYEQYV. The CDR3 coding sequence is TGTGCCACCAGTGATTTAATCCGGCGGGCGGCCTACGAGCAGTACGTC.

This clone showed up just once. The rearrangement uses TRBV6-6 and TRBJ1-2, with D unresolved. Trimming cost V 8 bases and J 8 bases, with 18 bases left between them. Germline-derived CDR1 and CDR2 are MNHNY and SVGAGI (reference sequence). The CDR3 contains 13 residues. The CDR3 DNA reads as TGTGCCAGCGGGTGGAACAGCGCTAGCGGCTACACCTTC. Translated, it gives CASGWNSASGYTF.

V and J are TRBV5-1 and TRBJ1-1; 10 nucleotides line up with TRBD1. Germline V gene data show CDR1 as SGHRS and CDR2 as YFSETQ. With V trimmed by 0 bases and J by 5 bases, 7 bases remained unmatched. The CDR3 length is 16 residues. In DNA form, the CDR3 reads TGCGCCAGCAGCTTGGGGGACAGGGGTGTGGGGACTGAAGCTTTCTTT. It encodes CASSLGDRGVGTEAFF.

Only one count was recorded for this clone. This chain uses TRBV9 with TRBJ1-1; no clear D. CDR3 length: 14 amino acids. Trimming pared 0 bases from V and 2 bases from J, leaving 8 bases between. Germline CDR1 SGDLS, CDR2 YYNGEE. The CDR3 DNA sequence: TGTGCCAGCAGCGTAGACTCAGTAAACACTGAAGCTTTCTTT. Translated: CASSVDSVNTEAFF.

V and J are TRBV19 and TRBJ2-3; tentatively, D is TRBD2 (5 bases). The CDR3 covers 16 residues. Trimming left V 3 bases short and J 4 bases short, with 17 bases between. The germline V gene encodes CDR1 LNHDA and CDR2 SQIVND (reference sequence). CDR3 coding DNA: TGTGCCAGTAGTATCGGGTCGGGGAGTGGGGCAGATACGCAGTATTTT. Translating it yields CASSIGSGSGADTQYF. The variable domain in full, completed from reference TRBV19 and TRBJ2-3, reads DGGITQSPKYLFRKEGQNVTLSCEQNLNHDAMYWYRQDPGQGLRLIYYSQIVNDFQKGDIAEGYSVSREKKESFPLTVTSAQKNPTAFYLCASSIGSGSGADTQYFGPGTRLTVL.

The chain uses TRBV9 and TRBJ2-1, with TRBD1 identical over 7 bases. The CDR3 spans 14 residues. The germline gives CDR1 SGDLS, CDR2 YYNGEE. J gave up 7 bases and V 4 bases, and 8 bases lay outside the gene matches. The CDR3: CASSPIPQGNEQFF. As DNA, the CDR3 is TGTGCCAGCAGCCCTATCCCACAGGGGAATGAGCAGTTCTTC.

This chain links TRBV5-4 with TRBJ1-1; TRBD1 is a possible D gene (6 bases). V gave up 5 bases and J gave up 3 bases, with 11 bases separating them. Germline CDR1 reads SGHNT; CDR2 reads YYREEE (reference sequence). This CDR3 comprises 13 residues. The CDR3 coding sequence is TGTGCCAGCAGGGCGAGGGGGGACACTGAAGCTTTCTTT. Protein: CASRARGDTEAFF.

The CDR3 DNA reads TGCGCCAGCAGCCGCCAGGGGCTCGGCAATGAGCAGTTCTTC. This gives the protein CASSRQGLGNEQFF. The chain is built from TRBV5-1 and TRBJ2-1, with D perhaps matching TRBD1 (6 bases). The CDR3 consists of 14 residues. CDR1 SGHRS and CDR2 YFSETQ come from the germline V gene. The V and J ends lost 4 bases and 6 bases respectively, with 14 bases between them.